The 15 T cell receptor beta chains in this list originate from one sample, sequenced in a study of Graves' ophthalmopathy and Graves' hyperthyroidism. RNA transcripts provided the template for amplifying TCR beta CDR3 regions. An opening RT-PCR round employed HTBI primers and preceded a second-round multiplex PCR. In TCRdb, the multiplex PCR reads were re-called with MiXCR into one record per CDR3 protein. This table has about 550,000 distinct CDR3 sequences, approximately 35% appearing once. The sample consisted of peripheral blood or thyroid tissue (not recorded which). The receptor set was obtained from an adult man with Graves' hyperthyroidism.

V usage is TRBV5-1 and J usage is TRBJ2-5; no reliable D call. The germline CDR1 and CDR2 sequences are SGHRS and YFSETQ. This CDR3 spans 15 amino acids. V was trimmed by 4 bases and J by 2 bases, leaving 15 bases between them. CDR3 in DNA: TGCGCCAGCAGCCAAGAACCATTGGCACAAGAGACCCAGTACTTC. Translation gives CASSQEPLAQETQYF.

Points on this clonotype: Its ends do not fully match the called genes, so a read error is possible. The chain is built from TRBV7-3 and TRBJ2-7, with 9 bases fitting TRBD1. The CDR3 totals 17 residues. Germline assignment: CDR1 SGHTA and CDR2 FQGTGA. CDR3 DNA sequence: TGTGCCAGCAGCCATCGACCGACAGGGGGGAGCCCCTACGAGCAGTACTTT. This codes for CASSHRPTGGSPYEQYF. Full variable domain (rest looked up from reference TRBV7-3 and TRBJ2-7): GAGVSQTPSNKVTEKGKYVELRCDPISGHTALYWYRQSLGQGPEFLIYFQGTGAADDSGLPNDRFFAVRPEGSVSTLKIQRTERGDSAVYLCASSHRPTGGSPYEQYFGPGTRLTVT.

The chain links TRBV20-1 to TRBJ1-6, with D tentatively TRBD1 (6 bases). CDR3 length: 13 amino acids. V was pared by 3 bases and J by 8 bases, with 11 bases between. CDR1 is DFQATT, CDR2 SNEGSKA, per germline (reference sequence). As DNA, the CDR3 is TGCAGTGCTAGCGTAAACAGGGATTCACCCCTCCACTTT. The encoded protein is CSASVNRDSPLHF.

The chain couples TRBV2 to TRBJ2-7; possible D gene TRBD2, 7 bases. Germline-derived CDR1 and CDR2 are SNHLY and FYNNEI. The CDR3 sequence is 15 residues long. V was pared by 6 bases and J by 7 bases, with 22 bases between. In DNA, the CDR3 is TGTGCCAGCAGCCCAACCGCTATGGGGGGGCGGGAGCAGTACTTC. Translating gives CASSPTAMGGREQYF.

Many counts were recorded for this clonotype. This chain joins TRBV20-1 and TRBJ2-1; the D is unclear. Germline CDR1 and CDR2: DFQATT and SNEGSKA (reference sequence). The CDR3 runs 13 residues. The ends were cut back, 3 bases at V and 4 bases at J, with 10 bases in the middle. The CDR3 spells CSASSHTYNEQFF. CDR3 DNA: TGCAGTGCTAGTTCCCACACATACAATGAGCAGTTCTTC.

This chain joins TRBV30 and TRBJ1-2; no definite D call. Germline assignment: CDR1 GTSNPN and CDR2 SVGIG (reference sequence). The CDR3 has 10 residues. V gave up 4 bases and J gave up 8 bases, with 8 bases separating them. The chain's CDR3 is CAWKRVGYTF. The CDR3 region has the DNA TGTGCCTGGAAAAGGGTAGGCTACACCTTC.

The genes are TRBV7-8 and TRBJ1-4; 7 positions agree with TRBD1. The ends lost 6 bases at V and 4 bases at J; junction bases unmatched: 8. CDR3 size: 15 residues. Germline CDR1 is SGHVS and CDR2 is FQNEAQ. DNA for the CDR3: TGTGCCAGCAGTGCCCAGGGACAGAATAATGAAAAACTGTTTTTT. Amino acids: CASSAQGQNNEKLFF.

The genes are TRBV7-9 and TRBJ2-7; the D gene is possibly TRBD2 (5 bases). The J call may be mistaken, given a closer DNA end match to TRBJ2-1. CDR3 size: 14 residues. The germline CDR1 and CDR2 sequences are SEHNR and FQNEAQ (reference sequence). The CDR3 is CASSLFLAGDEQFF. CDR3 nucleotide sequence: TGTGCCAGCAGCTTATTCCTAGCCGGCGATGAGCAGTTCTTC.

The rearrangement joins TRBV20-1 to TRBJ1-4, with D unresolved. The CDR3 is 13 residues long. Germline CDR1 DFQATT, CDR2 SNEGSKA (reference sequence). Trimming took 1 base from V and 5 from J, leaving 8 bases between them. CDR3 region: CSARVGINEKLFF. The CDR3 nucleotides are TGCAGTGCTAGAGTAGGGATCAATGAAAAACTGTTTTTT.

The chain carries TRBV29-1 and TRBJ2-7; D might be TRBD1 (9 bases). V lost 4 bases and J lost 7, with 17 bases in between. The CDR3 totals 13 residues. Per the germline V gene, CDR1 is SQVTM and CDR2 is ANQGSEA. CDR3 amino acids: CSVGDRVAGEQYF. CDR3 DNA sequence: TGCAGCGTTGGGGACAGGGTAGCGGGGGAGCAGTACTTC.

J is TRBJ1-3 and V is TRBV20-1, with 7 positions matching TRBD1. This CDR3 is 13 amino acids long. Germline lookup yields CDR1 DFQATT and CDR2 SNEGSKA (reference sequence). CDR3 amino acids: CRGGGDSGNTIYF. CDR3 DNA sequence: TGCAGGGGAGGGGGCGACTCTGGAAACACCATATATTTT.

The gene calls are TRBV9 and TRBJ1-2; 11 bases match TRBD1. Germline-derived CDR1 and CDR2 are SGDLS and YYNGEE. Unmatched junction bases numbered 11, after V lost 7 bases and J lost 6 bases. This CDR3 contains 15 residues. CDR3 residues: CASCRDRGYRNGYTF. DNA for the CDR3: TGTGCCAGCTGCCGGGACAGGGGGTATCGGAATGGCTACACCTTC.

This clonotype was picked up one time. A much larger clone lies a single base off, so this may be a read error. J is TRBJ1-5 and V is TRBV7-2, with D tentatively TRBD1 (5 bases). This CDR3 spans 17 amino acids. Germline CDR1 is SGHTA and CDR2 is FQGNSA. The CDR3 DNA follows: TGTGTCAGCAGCCCCTCCGGGGGTGGGGGAAGCAATCAGCCCCAGCATTTT. Protein sequence: CVSSPSGGGGSNQPQHF.

The rearrangement uses TRBV7-3 and TRBJ2-5; D is perhaps TRBD1 or TRBD2 (5 bases each). Germline assignment: CDR1 SGHTA and CDR2 FQGTGA. Trimming shortened V by 5 bases and J by 6 bases, and 13 bases separated the two germline ends. The CDR3 runs to 13 residues. This CDR3 reads CASSPPGRQTQYF. Here the CDR3 DNA reads TGTGCCAGCAGCCCCCCGGGACGGCAGACCCAGTACTTC.

Ten or more counts support this clonotype. CDR3 region: CASSLRPRGNEQFF. As DNA, the CDR3 is TGTGCCAGCAGCTTAAGGCCCAGGGGGAATGAGCAGTTCTTC. The gene calls are TRBV13 and TRBJ2-1; the match to TRBD1 covers 7 bases. Germline assignment: CDR1 PRHDT and CDR2 FYEKMQ (reference sequence). The CDR3 loop spans 14 amino acids. Trimming cost V 2 bases and J 7 bases; bases outside gene matches: 5.